This TCR beta chain is from a study of technical replicates of blood from a few donors. Clones were read by immunoSEQ multiplex PCR, and TCRdb kept only the in-frame ones, dropping some. The sample consists of 80,000 or so clones, roughly 94% of them appearing once. CDR1 is SNHLY and CDR2 is FYNNEI in the germline V gene. Trimming stripped 9 bases from V and 0 bases from J, with 12 bases between. This CDR3 spans 15 amino acids. The receptor was isolated from a human donor in good health. Material for sequencing was T cells isolated from PBMCs. This chain uses TRBV2 with TRBJ2-6, with D unresolved. The CDR3: CASRRYSSGANVLTF. As DNA, the CDR3 is TGTGCCAGTCGTCGGTATAGCTCTGGGGCCAACGTCCTGACTTTC.